A single TCR beta chain is shown here with its context. What it binds is unknown. The data were taken from a study of beta chain features in type 1 diabetes. The entirety of the isolated RNA underwent reverse transcription, so expressed TCRB transcripts were sequenced. Repertoires were generated with immunoSEQ multiplex PCR, while TCRdb's copy carries only in-frame clones and drops some. The sample gives over 200,000 clones, about a tenth of which show up once; about 0.018% is in the top ten. Findings and limits, study-wide: Shortening that was moderate but significant affected the TCRB CDR3s of Type 1 diabetes patients in all four CD4+ subsets. Patients with type 1 diabetes showed fewer VDJ junction insertions and more deletions.

Donors underwent one heparinised blood draw, around 120 mL on average. Markers CD45RO/CCR7/CD25/CD127/CD95/CD27 served to sort CD4+ naive, central memory, regulatory and stem cell-like memory cells. Sequenced input: naive CD4+ T cells from blood. The TCR was taken from a young man with type 1 diabetes.

This chain's CDR3 is CASSIHRGRVEAFF. The CDR3 DNA reads as TGTGCCAGCAGCATTCACAGGGGGCGAGTTGAAGCTTTCTTT. The rearrangement joins TRBV21-1 to TRBJ1-1; the table names TRBD1, a call not compared with the DNA. TRBV21-1 is a listed pseudogene. The CDR3 totals 14 residues.